This entry lists 18 T cell receptor beta chains sequenced from one sample in a study of T cell repertoires in cytomegalovirus infection. TCRdb re-called the reads with MiXCR, one entry per CDR3 protein. The sample lists around 750,000 distinct CDR3 sequences, roughly 33% seen once, with 9.5% to 15% in the top ten. The antigens these receptors bind are not known. The sequencing here drew on cultured CD8+ T cells from PBMCs, taken from culture after CMV antigen stimulation. All receptors derive from a human donor in good health (CMV status not recorded). Some clones in this sample may be carry-over from other donors' samples.

Worth noting for this clonotype: Sequence at one end of the junction differs from germline and may be a read error. This rearrangement joins TRBV7-6 to TRBJ1-4, with D perhaps TRBD1 (6 bases). This CDR3 spans 17 amino acids. Germline CDR1 SGHVS, CDR2 FNYEAQ. CDR3 residues: CASSLDSSIRVSEKPFF. CDR3 DNA: TGTGCCAGCAGCTTGGACAGTAGTATAAGAGTTAGTGAAAAACCGTTTTTT.

This chain connects TRBV6-1 to TRBJ2-7; D is possibly TRBD2 (6 bases). Trimming removed 5 bases at V and 5 bases at J, with 13 bases between. The CDR3 runs 13 residues. Germline loops: CDR1 MNHNS, CDR2 SASEGT. This chain's CDR3 is CASSWRGVDEQYV. The CDR3 nucleotides are TGTGCCAGCAGTTGGAGGGGAGTGGACGAGCAGTACGTC.

This chain connects TRBV7-3 to TRBJ2-2, with TRBD1 as a possible D gene (6 bases). Germline values: CDR1 SGHTA, CDR2 FQGTGA. Trimming took off 5 bases at V and 1 base at J, with 14 bases between the two ends. This CDR3 spans 16 amino acids. CDR3: CASSTQEGGNTGELFF. The CDR3 region has the DNA TGTGCCAGCAGCACCCAGGAAGGGGGGAACACCGGGGAGCTGTTTTTT.

The V and J genes are TRBV6-1 and TRBJ2-2; 9 positions match TRBD2. The CDR3 runs to 15 residues. Germline V gene sequence: CDR1 MNHNS, CDR2 SASEGT. The trim removed 5 bases at V and 7 bases at J, leaving 8 bases unmatched. The CDR3 region is CASSQKRGAGGELFF. The CDR3 DNA sequence: TGTGCCAGCAGTCAAAAGCGGGGGGCAGGCGGGGAGCTGTTTTTT.

The chain carries TRBV5-1 and TRBJ2-7, with D uncertain. Germline V lookup: CDR1 SGHRS, CDR2 YFSETQ. CDR3 length: 11 residues. CDR3 sequence: CASSYRPGTNV. As DNA, the CDR3 is TGCGCCAGCAGCTACCGACCGGGTACGAACGTC.

The chain joins TRBV9 to TRBJ2-3; 9 bases map to TRBD2. Germline V CDR1 and CDR2: SGDLS, YYNGEE. This CDR3 has 15 amino acids. The V segment lost 1 base and the J segment 6 bases; nucleotides outside the gene matches: 6. In DNA form, the CDR3 reads TGTGCCAGCAGCGTAATAAGCGGGGGGTCGGATACGCAGTATTTT. Translation gives CASSVISGGSDTQYF.

The rearrangement joins TRBV6-8 to TRBJ2-3; D tentatively reads TRBD1 or TRBD2 (6 bases each). Germline loops: CDR1 MNHGY, CDR2 SAAAGT. V was trimmed by 0 bases and J by 0 bases, leaving 10 bases between them. The CDR3 extends over 16 amino acids. In nucleotides, the CDR3 is TGTGCCAGCAGTTACTCTGGGGGGCGCAGCACAGATACGCAGTATTTT. Translation: CASSYSGGRSTDTQYF.

The rearrangement links TRBV7-8 to TRBJ2-1; D unresolved. The CDR3 extends over 13 amino acids. The germline gives CDR1 SGHVS, CDR2 FQNEAQ. V lost 7 bases and J 4 bases, leaving 11 bases between the germline ends. The CDR3 reads CASNTNLYNEQFF. CDR3 DNA: TGTGCCAGCAACACAAATCTTTACAATGAGCAGTTCTTC.

The V call is TRBV20-1, the J call TRBJ2-7, with 7 bases aligning to TRBD1. In germline, CDR1 is DFQATT, CDR2 SNEGSKA (reference sequence). This CDR3 is 16 amino acids long. V was pared by 3 bases and J by 4 bases, with 15 bases of the junction left unmatched. The CDR3, as DNA: TGCAGTGCTAGTTTTGGGACAGTCCGCTCCATATACGAGCAGTACTTC. Translation: CSASFGTVRSIYEQYF.

This chain uses TRBV12-3 or TRBV12-4 with TRBJ2-7; D might be TRBD1 (5 bases). The CDR3 runs to 14 residues. V was clipped by 3 bases and J by 3 bases, with 12 bases between them. CDR3 DNA sequence: TGTGCCAGCAGTTTGAGGCAGGGAAACTACGAGCAGTACTTC. Residues: CASSLRQGNYEQYF.

The count of this clonotype is one. The rearrangement uses TRBV19 and TRBJ1-1; 7 bases agree with TRBD1. This CDR3 is 15 amino acids long. From germline, CDR1 is LNHDA and CDR2 SQIVND (reference sequence). The ends lost 5 bases at V and 0 bases at J; junction bases unmatched: 6. DNA for the CDR3: TGTGCCAGTAGTCTTGGGACAGCGATGAACACTGAAGCTTTCTTT. Translation: CASSLGTAMNTEAFF.

This clonotype was detected only a few times. The V and J genes are TRBV10-3 and TRBJ2-2, with 8 bases matching TRBD1. CDR1 ENHRY and CDR2 SYGVKD come from the germline V gene. This CDR3 region has 16 residues. V was clipped by 9 bases and J by 8 bases; unmatched bases: 17. In DNA form, the CDR3 reads TGTGCCATTCGAATTCCCGCAGGGGGCGCACCGGGGGAGCTGTTTTTT. Protein: CAIRIPAGGAPGELFF.

The chain joins TRBV19 to TRBJ2-2, with D uncertain. Germline loops: CDR1 LNHDA, CDR2 SQIVND (reference sequence). Trimming shortened V by 3 bases and J by 4 bases, and 15 bases separated the two germline ends. The CDR3 length is 16 residues. The CDR3 here is CASSIQPISTTGELFF. Written as DNA, the CDR3 is TGTGCCAGTAGTATTCAGCCGATATCGACCACCGGGGAGCTGTTTTTT.

The chain has TRBV28 and TRBJ1-1, with 11 bases matching TRBD1. With V trimmed by 6 bases and J by 4 bases, 16 bases remained unmatched. The length of the CDR3 is 18 residues. Germline V lookup: CDR1 MDHEN, CDR2 SYDVKM. CDR3 amino acids: CASRPVSRDRGLRTEAFF. CDR3 sequence (DNA): TGTGCCAGCAGGCCCGTATCCCGGGACAGGGGGTTGCGCACTGAAGCTTTCTTT.

V and J are TRBV6-2 or TRBV6-3 and TRBJ2-3; tentative D call: TRBD2 (6 bases). V lost 4 bases and J 0 bases, leaving 14 bases between the germline ends. The CDR3 sequence is 16 residues long. Germline CDR1 and CDR2: MNHEY and SVGEGT. The CDR3 bases are TGTGCCAGCAGTTCGGGGGATTGGGCTAGCACAGATACGCAGTATTTT. It translates to CASSSGDWASTDTQYF.

V is TRBV5-1 and J is TRBJ2-5; 8 bases match TRBD2. This CDR3 comprises 20 residues. Germline CDR1 SGHRS, CDR2 YFSETQ. Trimming at V came to 0 bases and at J to 0 bases, leaving 16 bases not matched to a gene. DNA for the CDR3: TGCGCCAGCAGCTTGGAGGCCAGCGGGGGCCCACCGTTTTACCAAGAGACCCAGTACTTC. It specifies CASSLEASGGPPFYQETQYF. The whole variable domain, remainder taken from reference TRBV5-1 and TRBJ2-5, is KAGVTQTPRYLIKTRGQQVTLSCSPISGHRSVSWYQQTPGQGLQFLFEYFSETQRNKGNFPGRFSGRQFSNSRSEMNVSTLELGDSALYLCASSLEASGGPPFYQETQYFGPGTRLLVL.

V is TRBV3-1 and J is TRBJ2-1, with 10 bases identical to TRBD2. CDR1 LGHDT and CDR2 YNNKEL come from the germline V gene (reference sequence). The CDR3 consists of 16 residues. V dropped 0 bases and J dropped 7; count of bases not matched to a gene: 6. CDR3 loop: CASSQDWPSGGNEQFF. Here the CDR3 DNA reads TGTGCCAGCAGCCAAGATTGGCCTAGCGGGGGAAATGAGCAGTTCTTC.

Only a few counts were recorded for this clonotype. The chain combines TRBV27 with TRBJ2-2; perhaps D is TRBD1 or TRBD2 (6 bases each). Germline V gene lookup returns CDR1 MNHEY and CDR2 SMNVEV (reference sequence). This CDR3 has 14 amino acids. With 2 bases removed from V and 5 bases from J, the gap between germline ends came to 9 bases. The CDR3 DNA reads TGTGCCAGCAGTTTAATAGGGGGGACCGGGGAGCTGTTTTTT. Residues: CASSLIGGTGELFF.